The 29 T cell receptor beta chains listed next were all sequenced from one sample in a study of CD8+CD57+ T cells in acquired aplastic anemia. CDR3 and TCR beta VDJ profiling relied on a genomic DNA template. TCRdb ran MiXCR on the reads and lists one entry per CDR3 protein. The sample has about 110,000 distinct CDR3 sequences, approximately 48% seen once. The material sequenced was sorted CD4+, CD8+, or CD8+CD57+ T cells (not recorded which) from PBMCs. Receptors originate from a human donor in good health, serving as a control.

This clonotype occurred once. A much larger clone differs by one base, so this may be a read error. The rearrangement uses TRBV4-3 and TRBJ2-2; D is uncertain. V was cut by 3 bases and J by 8 bases, with 10 bases left in between. This CDR3 is 13 amino acids long. Germline CDR1 LGHNA, CDR2 YSLEER. CDR3 amino acids: CASSHDNVGELFF. The CDR3 DNA follows: TGCGCCAGCAGCCATGATAATGTGGGGGAGCTGTTTTTT.

This clonotype was counted at least ten times. The chain joins TRBV4-1 to TRBJ1-2; D is uncertain. CDR3 length equals 13 residues. Trimming took 4 bases from V and 8 from J, leaving 14 bases between them. Germline V gene sequence: CDR1 MGHRA, CDR2 YSYEKL. The CDR3 is CASSPPQADGYTF. CDR3 coding DNA: TGCGCCAGCAGCCCCCCCCAGGCGGACGGCTACACCTTC.

This chain connects TRBV11-3 to TRBJ2-1, with D unresolved. This CDR3 is built from 12 residues. V lost 4 bases and J 4 bases, leaving 5 bases between the germline ends. Per the germline V gene, CDR1 is SGHNT and CDR2 is YENEEA. The CDR3 reads CASSSRYNEQFF. The CDR3 DNA is TGTGCCAGCAGCTCCCGATACAATGAGCAGTTCTTC.

V usage is TRBV10-3 and J usage is TRBJ1-6, with 7 nucleotides matching TRBD1. The CDR3 runs to 15 residues. Per germline, CDR1 ENHRY and CDR2 SYGVKD. The junction had 8 bases not matched to a gene; V was cut back by 4 bases and J by 8 bases. The CDR3 reads CAISGAGTDDSPLHF. The CDR3 DNA follows: TGTGCCATCAGTGGAGCCGGGACAGACGATTCACCCCTCCACTTT.

The chain couples TRBV6-5 to TRBJ2-1; TRBD2 agrees at 8 bases. The CDR3 spans 16 residues. V shed 6 bases, J shed 2 bases, and the junction held 9 bases outside the gene matches. CDR1 and CDR2 (germline): MNHEY, SVGAGI. Written as DNA, the CDR3 is TGTGCCAGCAGCTACGGGGGGGCTTTACCCTACAATGAGCAGTTCTTC. Translating gives CASSYGGALPYNEQFF.

The chain couples TRBV15 to TRBJ2-5, with 8 bases lining up with TRBD1. V lost 1 base to trimming and J lost 5 bases; unmatched junction nucleotides: 3. Germline loops: CDR1 LNHNV, CDR2 YYDKDF (reference sequence). CDR3 length equals 14 residues. CDR3 sequence (DNA): TGTGCCACCAGCAGAGGACAGGGGTCGGAGACCCAGTACTTC. It is translated as CATSRGQGSETQYF.

This clonotype was recorded a few times. The chain combines TRBV7-8 with TRBJ1-1, with a weak D call TRBD1 (6 bases). This CDR3 is 13 amino acids long. CDR1 is SGHVS, CDR2 FQNEAQ, per germline. Trimming took off 6 bases at V and 4 bases at J, with 12 bases between the two ends. CDR3 in DNA: TGTGCCAGCAGACCAACAGGGATCACTGAAGCTTTCTTT. Protein product: CASRPTGITEAFF.

This clonotype has more than one count but fewer than ten. As the CDR3 is not closed by the conserved phenylalanine or tryptophan, this likely results from a read error. The chain has TRBV4-3 and TRBJ2-7; a weak D match, TRBD1 (5 bases). CDR1 LGHNA and CDR2 YSLEER come from the germline V gene. V lost 0 bases to trimming and J lost 6 bases, with 12 bases between them. The CDR3 runs 14 residues. CDR3 coding DNA: TGCGCCAGCAGCCAAGATCTTCCAGGGTCCGAGCAGTACCTC. Its protein is CASSQDLPGSEQYL.

The chain combines TRBV15 with TRBJ1-6, with a weak D call TRBD1 (6 bases). Trimming cost V 0 bases and J 13 bases, with 16 bases left between them. CDR3 length: 15 residues. The germline gives CDR1 LNHNV, CDR2 YYDKDF (reference sequence). CDR3: CATSREGQFISPLHF. The CDR3 coding sequence is TGTGCCACCAGCAGAGAAGGACAGTTTATTTCGCCCCTCCACTTT.

This clonotype was observed at least ten times. V usage is TRBV7-9 and J usage is TRBJ2-7; the D gene is possibly TRBD2 (6 bases). V lost 0 bases and J 6 bases, leaving 18 bases between the germline ends. Per the germline V gene, CDR1 is SEHNR and CDR2 is FQNEAQ (reference sequence). The CDR3 covers 16 residues. CDR3 coding DNA: TGTGCCAGCAGCTTAGCGGGGCTAGCGAGGGCCTCCGAGCAGTACTTC. The encoded protein is CASSLAGLARASEQYF.

J is TRBJ2-5 and V is TRBV27; the D gene is possibly TRBD2 (6 bases). Germline V gene sequence: CDR1 MNHEY, CDR2 SMNVEV (reference sequence). V gave up 5 bases and J gave up 2 bases, with 15 bases separating them. The CDR3 has 15 amino acids. The chain's CDR3 is CASSPTDGGQETQYF. The DNA of the CDR3 is TGTGCCAGCAGTCCCACCGACGGGGGACAAGAGACCCAGTACTTC.

The chain joins TRBV7-3 to TRBJ2-7, with 10 nucleotides matching TRBD1. Trimming cost V 5 bases and J 3 bases; bases outside gene matches: 7. This CDR3 region has 15 residues. Looked up from germline, CDR1 is SGHTA and CDR2 is FQGTGA. The CDR3 DNA reads TGTGCCAGCAGCCAAGACGGGACAGGGGACTACGAGCAGTACTTC. Protein: CASSQDGTGDYEQYF.

This clonotype was found a few times. The rearrangement uses TRBV3-1 and TRBJ2-3, with TRBD2 identical over 11 bases. Germline CDR1 and CDR2: LGHDT and YNNKEL (reference sequence). V lost 3 bases and J lost 6; bases outside the gene matches: 8. This CDR3 is built from 16 residues. CDR3 sequence: CASSQELAGVADTQYF. The CDR3 DNA reads as TGTGCCAGCAGCCAGGAACTAGCGGGGGTAGCTGATACGCAGTATTTT.

The chain links TRBV6-5 to TRBJ1-6; TRBD1 agrees at 8 bases. Trimming cost V 5 bases and J 8 bases; bases outside gene matches: 5. The CDR3 has 14 amino acids. CDR1 and CDR2 from the germline V gene are MNHEY and SVGAGI. The CDR3 sequence: CASSHRGMDSPLHF. CDR3 bases: TGTGCCAGCAGTCACAGGGGGATGGATTCACCCCTCCACTTT.

This clonotype was seen repeatedly, ten times or more. The chain joins TRBV5-6 to TRBJ2-7, with 11 bases fitting TRBD1. This CDR3 has 14 amino acids. Germline CDR1 reads SGHDT; CDR2 reads YYEEEE. V was clipped by 4 bases and J by 6 bases; unmatched bases: 6. DNA of the CDR3: TGTGCCAGCAGCCCAGGACAGGGGGCACGCGAGCAGTACTTC. Protein: CASSPGQGAREQYF.

The chain combines TRBV25-1 with TRBJ1-2; weak D call: TRBD1 (5 bases). This CDR3 region has 14 residues. Germline V gene sequence: CDR1 MGHDK, CDR2 SYGVNS. The V and J ends lost 1 base and 4 bases respectively, with 10 bases between them. The CDR3 loop is CASSESGAFYGYTF. The CDR3 bases are TGTGCCAGCAGTGAATCTGGGGCGTTCTATGGCTACACCTTC.

The V gene is TRBV15, the J gene TRBJ1-5, with D possibly TRBD1 on 5 matching bases. V lost 0 bases and J 2 bases, leaving 8 bases between the germline ends. Per germline, CDR1 LNHNV and CDR2 YYDKDF (reference sequence). The CDR3 sequence is 15 residues long. As DNA, the CDR3 is TGTGCCACCAGCAGAGAATGGGACGGCAATCAGCCCCAGCATTTT. It specifies CATSREWDGNQPQHF.

This clonotype was recorded at least ten times. The junction does not match germline at one end; this may be a read error. The rearrangement links TRBV30 to TRBJ1-6, with D unresolved. Germline values: CDR1 GTSNPN, CDR2 SVGIG (reference sequence). This CDR3 region has 15 residues. The DNA of the CDR3 is TGTGCCTGGAGAGTACCCGACACCTACAATTCACCCCTCCACTTT. Residues: CAWRVPDTYNSPLHF.

On this clonotype: The junction departs from the called germline gene at one end, perhaps through a read error. The chain couples TRBV19 to TRBJ2-5; D is ambiguous. The germline CDR1 and CDR2 sequences are LNHDA and SQIVND (reference sequence). There are 13 residues in the CDR3. The CDR3 nucleotides are TGTGCCAGTAGTTTAGACTCGTTAGAGACCCAGTACTTC. Encoded protein: CASSLDSLETQYF.

The chain combines TRBV7-2 with TRBJ1-2, with unresolved D. In germline, CDR1 is SGHTA, CDR2 FQGNSA. The CDR3 loop spans 13 amino acids. Trimming shortened V by 5 bases and J by 3 bases, and 10 bases separated the two germline ends. DNA for the CDR3: TGTGCCAGCAGCCAATCGGTAGACTATGGCTACACCTTC. Protein product: CASSQSVDYGYTF.

This sequence joins TRBV10-2 and TRBJ2-3, with 8 positions matching TRBD2. CDR1 and CDR2 from the germline V gene are WSHSY and SAAADI. Germline trimming cut 3 bases from V and 2 bases from J; bases unmatched to any gene: 7. The CDR3 loop spans 16 amino acids. In DNA form, the CDR3 reads TGCGCCAGCAGTGATCGGGCGGGGGGTTACACAGATACGCAGTATTTT. It specifies CASSDRAGGYTDTQYF.

The V and J genes are TRBV9 and TRBJ2-7; 10 nucleotides agree with TRBD1. The CDR3 totals 12 residues. Germline lookup yields CDR1 SGDLS and CDR2 YYNGEE. The CDR3 sequence: CARVGQGYEQYF. The CDR3 nucleotides read TGTGCTAGAGTGGGACAGGGGTACGAGCAGTACTTC.

Note on this clonotype: A read error may be the cause here, since a much bigger clone is one base away. This chain connects TRBV10-2 to TRBJ1-1; D is uncertain. The germline V gene encodes CDR1 WSHSY and CDR2 SAAADI. The CDR3 runs 15 residues. CDR3 loop: CAGSDSLEGNTEAFF. The CDR3 DNA reads TGCGCCGGCAGTGACTCCCTGGAAGGGAACACTGAAGCTTTCTTT.

This clonotype was seen a few times. The V and J genes are TRBV19 and TRBJ2-3; D gene ambiguous. V was clipped by 5 bases and J by 2 bases, with 8 bases between them. This CDR3 has 13 amino acids. The V gene's germline CDR1 is LNHDA and CDR2 SQIVND (reference sequence). The CDR3, as DNA: TGTGCCAGTAGTTACACAATCACAGATACGCAGTATTTT. This encodes CASSYTITDTQYF. Full variable domain (missing parts from reference TRBV19 and TRBJ2-3): DGGITQSPKYLFRKEGQNVTLSCEQNLNHDAMYWYRQDPGQGLRLIYYSQIVNDFQKGDIAEGYSVSREKKESFPLTVTSAQKNPTAFYLCASSYTITDTQYFGPGTRLTVL.

This clonotype was seen many times. The chain joins TRBV6-5 to TRBJ2-2, with a weak D call TRBD2 (6 bases). The CDR3 extends over 15 amino acids. In germline, CDR1 is MNHEY, CDR2 SVGAGI. Deletions cut 7 bases from V and 2 bases from J, with 14 bases between. CDR3 sequence reads: CASTTRDLNTGELFF. The CDR3, as DNA: TGTGCCAGCACTACCCGGGACTTAAACACCGGGGAGCTGTTTTTT.

By sample share, this clonotype is medium-sized. The chain uses TRBV13 and TRBJ2-5; 9 bases line up with TRBD1. J gave up 4 bases and V 8 bases, and 8 bases lay outside the gene matches. The CDR3 totals 14 residues. Germline CDR1 PRHDT, CDR2 FYEKMQ (reference sequence). CDR3 in DNA: TGTGCCAGCCGAAAACAGGGGGCGTTAGAGACCCAGTACTTC. It translates to CASRKQGALETQYF.

The chain combines TRBV19 with TRBJ1-1; D is unresolved. V dropped 5 bases and J dropped 3 bases, with 16 bases sitting between them. Germline V lookup: CDR1 LNHDA, CDR2 SQIVND (reference sequence). The CDR3 is made up of 15 amino acids. The CDR3 is CASSSTTRYYTEAFF. As DNA, the CDR3 is TGTGCCAGTAGTTCGACGACGCGGTACTACACTGAAGCTTTCTTT.

On this clonotype itself: A much bigger clone sits one base away, suggesting this may be a read error. V usage is TRBV19 and J usage is TRBJ1-2; the match to TRBD1 covers 7 bases. Looked up from germline, CDR1 is LNHDA and CDR2 is SQIVND (reference sequence). The length of the CDR3 is 14 residues. This CDR3 is CGSRWDSSSYGYTF. CDR3 in DNA: TGTGGCAGTAGATGGGACAGTTCTAGCTATGGCTACACCTTC.

The chain has TRBV19 and TRBJ2-1, with 7 bases lining up with TRBD1. Germline CDR1 reads LNHDA; CDR2 reads SQIVND (reference sequence). The CDR3 length is 13 residues. Losses at the gene ends were 5 bases for V and 7 bases for J; bases not matched to a gene: 5. CDR3 sequence: CASSLQGWNEQFF. CDR3 bases: TGTGCCAGTAGTCTACAGGGGTGGAATGAGCAGTTCTTC.